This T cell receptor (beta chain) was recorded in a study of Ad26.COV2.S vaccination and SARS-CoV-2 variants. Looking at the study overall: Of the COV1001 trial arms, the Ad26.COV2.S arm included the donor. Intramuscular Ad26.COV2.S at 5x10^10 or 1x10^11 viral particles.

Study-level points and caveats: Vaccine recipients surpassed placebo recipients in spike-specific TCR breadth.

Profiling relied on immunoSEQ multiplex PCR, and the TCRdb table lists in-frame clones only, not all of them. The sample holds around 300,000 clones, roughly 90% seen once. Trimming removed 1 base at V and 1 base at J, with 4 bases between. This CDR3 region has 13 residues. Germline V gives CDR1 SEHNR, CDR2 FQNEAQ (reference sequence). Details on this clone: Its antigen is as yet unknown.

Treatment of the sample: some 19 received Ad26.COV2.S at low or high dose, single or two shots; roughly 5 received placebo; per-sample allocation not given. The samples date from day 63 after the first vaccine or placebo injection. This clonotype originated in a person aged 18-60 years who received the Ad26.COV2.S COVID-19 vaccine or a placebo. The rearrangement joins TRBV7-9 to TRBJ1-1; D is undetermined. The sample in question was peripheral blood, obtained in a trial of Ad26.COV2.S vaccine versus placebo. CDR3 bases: TGTGCCAGCAGCTTAGGAGCGAACACTGAAGCTTTCTTT. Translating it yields CASSLGANTEAFF.